These 25 T cell receptor beta chains were all obtained from the same sample, sequenced in a study of beta chain features in type 1 diabetes. The sequenced template was cDNA made from the entire isolated RNA. The repertoire was sequenced with immunoSEQ multiplex PCR; TCRdb's copy has only in-frame clones and lacks some. This sample carries 160,000 or so clones, around 10% of them seen once, and the ten largest clones take around 2.1%. Sequencing used central memory CD4+ T cells from blood. These receptors were taken from a man aged 18 to 29 in good health.

This clone has just a few counts. The J gene is TRBJ1-1, the V gene TRBV6-1; no definite D call. Germline V gene sequence: CDR1 MNHNS, CDR2 SASEGT. This CDR3 is built from 15 residues. V gave up 2 bases and J gave up 5 bases, with 15 bases separating them. The CDR3 coding sequence is TGTGCCAGCAGTGAAAGGTCCCAAGGAAGGACTGAAGCTTTCTTT. Translated: CASSERSQGRTEAFF.

CDR3 sequence (DNA): TGTGCCAGCAGCGCAGGGACTAGCGGGAAGTACGAGCAGTACTTC. It translates to CASSAGTSGKYEQYF. This rearrangement joins TRBV9 to TRBJ2-7; TRBD2 matches 13 bases. The trim removed 3 bases at V and 4 bases at J, leaving 4 bases unmatched. Germline V gene data show CDR1 as SGDLS and CDR2 as YYNGEE. CDR3 size: 15 residues.

This clone was seen only a few times. The chain has TRBV28 and TRBJ1-5; D is possibly TRBD1 (6 bases). Germline CDR1 reads MDHEN; CDR2 reads SYDVKM. V lost 6 bases and J lost 4, with 19 bases in between. The CDR3 runs to 16 residues. In DNA, the CDR3 is TGTGCCAGCAGCTCCTCGCAGGGGAAAGGGAATCAGCCCCAGCATTTT. Its protein is CASSSSQGKGNQPQHF.

This sequence joins TRBV6-6 and TRBJ2-1; 9 bases fit TRBD1. Germline V gives CDR1 MNHNY, CDR2 SVGAGI (reference sequence). The CDR3 spans 14 residues. V trimming: 6 bases; J trimming: 7 bases; junction bases outside the gene matches: 7. CDR3 bases: TGTGCCAGCAGGGGGACAGGGATAGTTAATGAGCAGTTCTTC. It is translated as CASRGTGIVNEQFF.

V is TRBV7-3 and J is TRBJ2-3; D gene uncertain. The CDR3 has 15 amino acids. Trimming stripped 5 bases from V and 0 bases from J, with 12 bases between. CDR1 is SGHTA and CDR2 is FQGTGA in the germline V gene. Here the CDR3 reads CASSRRAISTDTQYF. CDR3 DNA sequence: TGTGCCAGCAGCCGAAGGGCCATAAGCACAGATACGCAGTATTTT.

This clone turned up a few times. The chain is built from TRBV7-9 and TRBJ2-1, with D maybe TRBD2 (5 bases). The CDR3 loop spans 16 amino acids. The germline CDR1 and CDR2 sequences are SEHNR and FQNEAQ (reference sequence). V was cut by 0 bases and J by 4 bases, with 13 bases left in between. As DNA, the CDR3 is TGTGCCAGCAGCTTAGCGAGGGCGGCTAGATACAATGAGCAGTTCTTC. Translating it yields CASSLARAARYNEQFF.

This clone was seen only a few times. The chain carries TRBV7-2 and TRBJ2-7; no clear D gene. The CDR3 runs 13 residues. V lost 1 base, J lost 5 bases, and 9 bases lay in between. Germline assignment: CDR1 SGHTA and CDR2 FQGNSA. The CDR3 reads CASSLVRMDEQYF. The CDR3 DNA is TGTGCCAGCAGCTTAGTTAGGATGGACGAGCAGTACTTC.

The V and J genes are TRBV28 and TRBJ1-1; D remains unclear. The V gene's germline CDR1 is MDHEN and CDR2 SYDVKM. Between the trimmed V and J ends, which lost 6 bases and 2 bases, there was a span of 13 bases. CDR3 size: 14 residues. For the CDR3, the DNA is TGTGCCAGCAGAGTCAGTTCCATAAACACTGAAGCTTTCTTT. Its translation: CASRVSSINTEAFF.

The chain combines TRBV1 with TRBJ2-2; the DNA was not used to check the table's D call, TRBD1. TRBV1 is a documented pseudogene. The CDR3 has 17 residues. As DNA, the CDR3 is TGCACCAGCAGCCAAGATAGACAGGGGCGCTTTCCCGGGGAGCTGTTTTTT. Protein product: CTSSQDRQGRFPGELFF.

The chain carries TRBV29-1 and TRBJ2-6; D might be TRBD2 (6 bases). The CDR3 covers 14 residues. Germline V gene data show CDR1 as SQVTM and CDR2 as ANQGSEA. The ends were cut back, 3 bases at V and 0 bases at J, with 6 bases in the middle. The CDR3 coding sequence is TGCAGCGTTGACGGGAGCTCTGGGGCCAACGTCCTGACTTTC. This translates into CSVDGSSGANVLTF.

The chain combines TRBV18 with TRBJ2-5, with D possibly matching TRBD2 (6 bases). The germline gives CDR1 KGHSH, CDR2 LQKENI. Between the trimmed V and J ends, which lost 8 bases and 0 bases, there was a span of 10 bases. The length of the CDR3 is 13 residues. In DNA, the CDR3 is TGTGCCAGCAAACGACTAGACCAAGAGACCCAGTACTTC. It codes for CASKRLDQETQYF.

This clone was counted between two and nine times. The chain carries TRBV30 and TRBJ1-5; 9 nucleotides match TRBD1. Germline values: CDR1 GTSNPN, CDR2 SVGIG (reference sequence). The V gene end was trimmed by 0 bases and the J gene end by 5 bases; junction bases not matched to a gene: 2. CDR3 length equals 14 residues. CDR3 sequence (DNA): TGTGCCTGGAGTGTCGGGACAGGGTATCAGCCCCAGCATTTT. Protein: CAWSVGTGYQPQHF.

The CDR3 is CASSTAILGSSGANVLTF. As DNA, the CDR3 is TGTGCCAGCAGTACCGCAATCCTAGGGAGCTCTGGGGCCAACGTCCTGACTTTC. J is TRBJ2-6 and V is TRBV28, with D possibly matching TRBD2 (5 bases). This CDR3 region has 18 residues. Germline CDR1 reads MDHEN; CDR2 reads SYDVKM. The germline V and J ends were trimmed by 5 bases and 0 bases, with 17 bases remaining between them. Full variable domain (remainder filled in from reference TRBV28 and TRBJ2-6): DVKVTQSSRYLVKRTGEKVFLECVQDMDHENMFWYRQDPGLGLRLIYFSYDVKMKEKGDIPEGYSVSREKKERFSLILESASTNQTSMYLCASSTAILGSSGANVLTFGAGSRLTVL.

This clone has only a few counts. The rearrangement uses TRBV7-9 and TRBJ2-7; TRBD1 aligns across 10 bases. Germline loops: CDR1 SEHNR, CDR2 FQNEAQ (reference sequence). There are 14 residues in the CDR3. J gave up 4 bases and V 6 bases, and 6 bases lay outside the gene matches. CDR3 protein: CASRPDRGQYEQYF. In DNA, the CDR3 is TGTGCCAGCAGGCCCGACAGGGGGCAATACGAGCAGTACTTC.

The rearrangement joins TRBV4-2 to TRBJ1-5; no clear D gene. Deletions cut 1 base from V and 6 bases from J, with 4 bases between. This CDR3 has 12 residues. Per the germline V gene, CDR1 is LGHNA and CDR2 is YNFKEQ. CDR3 residues: CASSQAGQPQHF. The CDR3 DNA is TGTGCCAGCAGCCAAGCGGGTCAGCCCCAGCATTTT.

The table lists this clone with a few counts. The chain links TRBV29-1 to TRBJ1-1, with D perhaps matching TRBD1 (6 bases). Germline V gene lookup returns CDR1 SQVTM and CDR2 ANQGSEA. The CDR3 is 12 amino acids. V was trimmed by 7 bases and J by 1 base, leaving 10 bases between them. CDR3 sequence reads: CSAVRGNTEAFF. DNA for the CDR3: TGCAGCGCTGTCAGGGGGAACACTGAAGCTTTCTTT.

The chain employs TRBV10-3 and TRBJ2-3; a possible D gene is TRBD2 (5 bases). V shed 7 bases and J shed 2 bases, with 10 bases lying between them. Germline CDR1 ENHRY, CDR2 SYGVKD. The CDR3 is made up of 13 amino acids. In nucleotides, the CDR3 is TGTGCCATCACGGGCGGGCCCACAGATACGCAGTATTTT. It translates to CAITGGPTDTQYF.

The J gene is TRBJ2-2, the V gene TRBV11-1; no firm D call. Per the germline V gene, CDR1 is SGHAT and CDR2 is FQDESV (reference sequence). The V end was cut by 5 bases, the J end by 6 bases, with 10 bases between. The CDR3 has 13 residues. The CDR3 sequence is CASSPDQAGELFF. CDR3 nucleotide sequence: TGTGCCAGCAGCCCCGACCAGGCCGGGGAGCTGTTTTTT.

A few counts support this clone. The chain recombines TRBV28 with TRBJ2-5; D ambiguous. V lost 7 bases and J lost 5, with 5 bases in between. Germline-derived CDR1 and CDR2 are MDHEN and SYDVKM. This CDR3 spans 10 amino acids. The CDR3 DNA sequence: TGTGCCAGCAAGAGGGAGACCCAGTACTTC. Translated, it gives CASKRETQYF.

J is TRBJ2-5 and V is TRBV10-3; unclear D gene. The CDR3 runs to 12 residues. Trimming removed 6 bases from V and 7 bases from J, with 12 bases in between. Germline lookup yields CDR1 ENHRY and CDR2 SYGVKD. This CDR3 reads CAISRPPGTQYF. Written as DNA, the CDR3 is TGTGCCATCAGCCGTCCCCCGGGGACCCAGTACTTC.

This clone was counted between two and nine times. The chain joins TRBV7-4 to TRBJ1-5; D is uncertain. Trimming removed 2 bases from V and 2 bases from J, with 7 bases in between. The CDR3 runs 14 residues. Germline V lookup: CDR1 SGHVT, CDR2 SQSDAQ. DNA for the CDR3: TGTGCCAGCAGCTTAAATGTGGGCAATCAGCCCCAGCATTTT. Residues: CASSLNVGNQPQHF.

This clone was seen a handful of times. CDR3 sequence (DNA): TGTGCCAGCAGTGAATTCGGGACAGGGTTGGTCTATGGCTACACCTTC. It is translated as CASSEFGTGLVYGYTF. This chain connects TRBV25-1 to TRBJ1-2; 9 nucleotides align to TRBD1. Trimming removed 1 base from V and 4 bases from J; junction bases left unmatched: 7. This CDR3 has 16 amino acids. The germline CDR1 and CDR2 sequences are MGHDK and SYGVNS.

The chain recombines TRBV19 with TRBJ2-5; 7 bases line up with TRBD2. V gave up 4 bases and J gave up 1 base; unmatched junction bases: 12. Germline lookup yields CDR1 LNHDA and CDR2 SQIVND (reference sequence). The CDR3 length is 17 residues. The CDR3 DNA reads TGTGCCAGTAGTAAGGGAGGGGTCCAGCGTTTCCAAGAGACCCAGTACTTC. Its translation: CASSKGGVQRFQETQYF. The full variable domain, with the rest looked up from reference TRBV19 and TRBJ2-5, is DGGITQSPKYLFRKEGQNVTLSCEQNLNHDAMYWYRQDPGQGLRLIYYSQIVNDFQKGDIAEGYSVSREKKESFPLTVTSAQKNPTAFYLCASSKGGVQRFQETQYFGPGTRLLVL.

This sequence joins TRBV4-3 and TRBJ2-7; D is perhaps TRBD1 (6 bases). The CDR3 totals 15 residues. Germline CDR1 and CDR2: LGHNA and YSLEER. V was clipped by 1 base and J by 9 bases, with 19 bases between them. The CDR3 DNA reads as TGCGCCAGCAGCCAAGTCGACAGGTCCTCGGCACGGCAGTACTTC. This gives the protein CASSQVDRSSARQYF.

This chain connects TRBV7-2 to TRBJ1-5; D may be TRBD1 (5 bases). The length of the CDR3 is 13 residues. Germline assignment: CDR1 SGHTA and CDR2 FQGNSA. V dropped 5 bases and J dropped 6 bases, with 11 bases sitting between them. CDR3 coding DNA: TGTGCCAGCAGCACAGGAATCGTTCAGCCCCAGCATTTT. Protein: CASSTGIVQPQHF.